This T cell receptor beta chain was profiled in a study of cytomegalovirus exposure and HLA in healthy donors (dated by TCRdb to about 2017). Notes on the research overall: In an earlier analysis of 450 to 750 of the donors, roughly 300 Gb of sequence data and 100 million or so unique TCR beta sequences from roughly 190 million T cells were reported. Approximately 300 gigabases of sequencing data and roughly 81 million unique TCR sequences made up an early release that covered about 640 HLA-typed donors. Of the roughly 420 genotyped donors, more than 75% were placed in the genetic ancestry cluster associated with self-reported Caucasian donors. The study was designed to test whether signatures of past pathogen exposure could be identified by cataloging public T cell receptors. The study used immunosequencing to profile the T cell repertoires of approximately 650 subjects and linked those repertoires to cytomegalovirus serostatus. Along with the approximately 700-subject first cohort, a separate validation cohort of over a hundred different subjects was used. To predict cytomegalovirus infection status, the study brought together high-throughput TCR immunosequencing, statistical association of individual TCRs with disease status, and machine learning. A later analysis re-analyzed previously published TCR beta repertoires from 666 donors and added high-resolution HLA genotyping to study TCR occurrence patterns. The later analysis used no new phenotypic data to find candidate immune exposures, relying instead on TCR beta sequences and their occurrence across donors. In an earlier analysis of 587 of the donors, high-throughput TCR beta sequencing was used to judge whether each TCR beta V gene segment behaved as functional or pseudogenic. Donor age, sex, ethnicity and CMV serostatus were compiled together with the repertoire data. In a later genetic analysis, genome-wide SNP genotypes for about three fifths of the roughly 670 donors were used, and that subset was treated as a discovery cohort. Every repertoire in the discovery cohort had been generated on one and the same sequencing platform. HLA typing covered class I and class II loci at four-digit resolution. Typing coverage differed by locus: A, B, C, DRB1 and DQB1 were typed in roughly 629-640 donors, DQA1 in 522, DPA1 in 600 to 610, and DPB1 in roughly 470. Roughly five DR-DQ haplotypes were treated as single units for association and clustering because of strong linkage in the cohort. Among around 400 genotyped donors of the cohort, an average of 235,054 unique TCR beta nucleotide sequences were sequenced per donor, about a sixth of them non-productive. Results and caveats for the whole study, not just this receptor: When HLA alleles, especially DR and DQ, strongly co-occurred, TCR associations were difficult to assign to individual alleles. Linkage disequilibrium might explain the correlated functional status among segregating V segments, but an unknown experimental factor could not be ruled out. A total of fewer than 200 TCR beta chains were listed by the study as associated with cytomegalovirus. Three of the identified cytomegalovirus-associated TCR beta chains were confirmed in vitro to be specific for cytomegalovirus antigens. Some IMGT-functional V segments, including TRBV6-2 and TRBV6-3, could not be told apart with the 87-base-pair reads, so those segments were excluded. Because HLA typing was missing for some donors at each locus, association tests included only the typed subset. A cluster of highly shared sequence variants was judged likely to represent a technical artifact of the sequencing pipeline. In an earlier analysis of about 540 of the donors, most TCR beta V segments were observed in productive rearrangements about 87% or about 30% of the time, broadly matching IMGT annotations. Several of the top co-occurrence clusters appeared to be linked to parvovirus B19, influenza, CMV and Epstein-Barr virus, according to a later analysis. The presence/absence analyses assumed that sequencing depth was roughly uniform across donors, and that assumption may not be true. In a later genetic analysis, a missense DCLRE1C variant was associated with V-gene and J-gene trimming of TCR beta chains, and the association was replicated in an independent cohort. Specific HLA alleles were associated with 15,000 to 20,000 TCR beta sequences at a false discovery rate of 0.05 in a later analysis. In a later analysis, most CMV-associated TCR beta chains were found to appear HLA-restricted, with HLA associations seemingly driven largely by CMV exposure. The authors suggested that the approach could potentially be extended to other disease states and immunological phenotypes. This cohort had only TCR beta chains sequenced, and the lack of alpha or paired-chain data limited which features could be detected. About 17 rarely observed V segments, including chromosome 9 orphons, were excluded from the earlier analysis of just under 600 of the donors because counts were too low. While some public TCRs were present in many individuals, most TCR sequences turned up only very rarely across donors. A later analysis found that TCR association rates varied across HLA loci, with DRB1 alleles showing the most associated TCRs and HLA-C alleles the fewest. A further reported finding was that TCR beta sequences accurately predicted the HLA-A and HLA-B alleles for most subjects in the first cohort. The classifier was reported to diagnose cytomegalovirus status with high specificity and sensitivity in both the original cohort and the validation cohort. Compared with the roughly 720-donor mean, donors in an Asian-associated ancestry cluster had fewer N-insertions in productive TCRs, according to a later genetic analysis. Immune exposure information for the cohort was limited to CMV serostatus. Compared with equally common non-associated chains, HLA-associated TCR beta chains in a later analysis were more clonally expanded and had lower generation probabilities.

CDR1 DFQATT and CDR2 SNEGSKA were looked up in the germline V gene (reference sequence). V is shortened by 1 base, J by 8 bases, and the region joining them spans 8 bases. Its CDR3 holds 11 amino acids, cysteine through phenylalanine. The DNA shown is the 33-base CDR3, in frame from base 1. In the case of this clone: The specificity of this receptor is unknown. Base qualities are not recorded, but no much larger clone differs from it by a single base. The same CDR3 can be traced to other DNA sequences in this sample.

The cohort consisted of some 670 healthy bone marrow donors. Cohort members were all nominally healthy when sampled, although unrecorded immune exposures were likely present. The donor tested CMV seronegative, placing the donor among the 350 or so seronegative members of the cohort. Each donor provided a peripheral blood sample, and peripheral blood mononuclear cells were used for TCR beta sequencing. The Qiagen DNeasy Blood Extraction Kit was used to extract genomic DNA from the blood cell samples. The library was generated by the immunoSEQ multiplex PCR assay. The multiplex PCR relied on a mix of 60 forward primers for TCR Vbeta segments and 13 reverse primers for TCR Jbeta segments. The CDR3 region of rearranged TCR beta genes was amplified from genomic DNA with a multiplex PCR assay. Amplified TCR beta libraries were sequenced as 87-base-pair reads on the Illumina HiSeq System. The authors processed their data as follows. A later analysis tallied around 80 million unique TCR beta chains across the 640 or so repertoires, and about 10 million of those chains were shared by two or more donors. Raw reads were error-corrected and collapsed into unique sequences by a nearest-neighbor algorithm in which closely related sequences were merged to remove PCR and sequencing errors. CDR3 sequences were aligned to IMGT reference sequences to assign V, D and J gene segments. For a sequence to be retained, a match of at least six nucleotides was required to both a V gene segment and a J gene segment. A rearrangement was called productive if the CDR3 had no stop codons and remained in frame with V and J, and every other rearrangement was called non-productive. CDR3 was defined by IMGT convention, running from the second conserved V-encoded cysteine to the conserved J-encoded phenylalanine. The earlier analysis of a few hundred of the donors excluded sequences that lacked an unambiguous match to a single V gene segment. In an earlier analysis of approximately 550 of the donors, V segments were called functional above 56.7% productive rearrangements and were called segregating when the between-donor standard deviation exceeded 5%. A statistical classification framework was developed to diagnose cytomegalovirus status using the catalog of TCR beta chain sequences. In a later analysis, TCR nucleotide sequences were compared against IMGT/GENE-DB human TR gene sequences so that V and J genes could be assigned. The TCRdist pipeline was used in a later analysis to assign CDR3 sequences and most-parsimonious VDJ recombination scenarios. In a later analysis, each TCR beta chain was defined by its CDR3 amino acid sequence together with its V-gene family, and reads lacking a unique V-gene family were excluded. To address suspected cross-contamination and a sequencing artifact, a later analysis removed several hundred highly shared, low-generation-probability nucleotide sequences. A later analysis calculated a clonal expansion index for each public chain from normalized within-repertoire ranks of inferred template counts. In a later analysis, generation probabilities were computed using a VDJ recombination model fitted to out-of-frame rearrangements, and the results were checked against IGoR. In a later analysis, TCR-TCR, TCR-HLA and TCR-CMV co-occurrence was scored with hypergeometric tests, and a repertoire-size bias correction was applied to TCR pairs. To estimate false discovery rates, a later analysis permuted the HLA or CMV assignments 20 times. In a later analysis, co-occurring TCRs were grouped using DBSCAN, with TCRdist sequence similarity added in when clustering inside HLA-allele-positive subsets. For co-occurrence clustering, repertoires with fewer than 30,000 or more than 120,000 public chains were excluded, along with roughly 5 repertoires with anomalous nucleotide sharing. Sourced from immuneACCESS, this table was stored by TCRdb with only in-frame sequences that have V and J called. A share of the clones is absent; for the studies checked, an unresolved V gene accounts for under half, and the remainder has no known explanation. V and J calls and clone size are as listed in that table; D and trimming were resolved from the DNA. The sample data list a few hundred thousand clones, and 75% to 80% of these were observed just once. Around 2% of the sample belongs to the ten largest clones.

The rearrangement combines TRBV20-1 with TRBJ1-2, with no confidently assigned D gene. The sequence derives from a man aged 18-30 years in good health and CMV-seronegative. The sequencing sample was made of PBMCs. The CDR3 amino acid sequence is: CSARALLGYTF. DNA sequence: TGCAGTGCTAGAGCCCTCCTGGGCTACACCTTC.